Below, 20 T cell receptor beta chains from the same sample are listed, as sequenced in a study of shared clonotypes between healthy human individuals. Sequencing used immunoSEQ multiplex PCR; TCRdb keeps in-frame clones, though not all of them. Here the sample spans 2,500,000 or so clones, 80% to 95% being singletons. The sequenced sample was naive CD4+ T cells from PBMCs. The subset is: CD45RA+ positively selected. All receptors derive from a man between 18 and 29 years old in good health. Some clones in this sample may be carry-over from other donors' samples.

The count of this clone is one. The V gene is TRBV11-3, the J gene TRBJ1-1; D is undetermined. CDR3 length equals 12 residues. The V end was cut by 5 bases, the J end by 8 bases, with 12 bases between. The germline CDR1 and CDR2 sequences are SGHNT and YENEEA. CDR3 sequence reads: CASSVGPAEAFF. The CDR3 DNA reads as TGTGCCAGCAGCGTAGGACCTGCCGAAGCTTTCTTT.

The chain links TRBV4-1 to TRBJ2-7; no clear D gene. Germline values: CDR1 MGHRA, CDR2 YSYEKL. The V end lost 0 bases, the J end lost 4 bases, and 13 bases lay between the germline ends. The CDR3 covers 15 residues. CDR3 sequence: CASSQEPVTTYEQYF. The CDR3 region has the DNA TGCGCCAGCAGCCAAGAGCCCGTTACCACTTACGAGCAGTACTTC.

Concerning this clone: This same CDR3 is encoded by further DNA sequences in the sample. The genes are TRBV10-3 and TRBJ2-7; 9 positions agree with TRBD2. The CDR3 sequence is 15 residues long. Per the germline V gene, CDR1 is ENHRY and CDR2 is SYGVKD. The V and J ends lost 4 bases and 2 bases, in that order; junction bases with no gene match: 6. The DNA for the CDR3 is TGTGCCATCAGTGGGGGCGGGAGGGCCCCCTACGAGCAGTACTTC. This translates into CAISGGGRAPYEQYF.

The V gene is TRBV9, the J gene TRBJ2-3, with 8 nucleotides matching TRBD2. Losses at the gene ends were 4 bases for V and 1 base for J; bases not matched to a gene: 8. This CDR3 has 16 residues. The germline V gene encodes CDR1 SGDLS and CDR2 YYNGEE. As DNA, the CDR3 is TGTGCCAGCAGCCCCCGGTCGACTAGCGGCACAGATACGCAGTATTTT. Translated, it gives CASSPRSTSGTDTQYF.

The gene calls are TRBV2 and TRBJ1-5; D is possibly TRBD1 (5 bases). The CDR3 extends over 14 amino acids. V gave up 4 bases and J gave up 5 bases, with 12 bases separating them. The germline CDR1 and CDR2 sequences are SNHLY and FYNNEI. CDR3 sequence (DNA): TGTGCCAGCAGTGTTGAGTCGGGGGATCAGCCCCAGCATTTT. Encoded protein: CASSVESGDQPQHF. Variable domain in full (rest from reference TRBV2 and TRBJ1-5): EPEVTQTPSHQVTQMGQEVILRCVPISNHLYFYWYRQILGQKVEFLVSFYNNEISEKSEIFDDQFSVERPDGSNFTLKIRSTKLEDSAMYFCASSVESGDQPQHFGDGTRLSIL.

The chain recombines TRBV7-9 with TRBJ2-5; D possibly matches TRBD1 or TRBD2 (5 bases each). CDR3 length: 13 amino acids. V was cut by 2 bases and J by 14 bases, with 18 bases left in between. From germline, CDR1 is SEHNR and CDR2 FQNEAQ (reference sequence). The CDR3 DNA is TGTGCCAGCAGCTTAAGTGTTGGGGACGGAGGATACTTC. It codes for CASSLSVGDGGYF.

The CDR3 sequence: CASSPGPNVEAFF. The CDR3 DNA follows: TGTGCCAGCAGTCCGGGACCGAACGTCGAAGCTTTCTTT. The gene calls are TRBV2 and TRBJ1-1, with a weak D call TRBD1 (5 bases). The CDR3 extends over 13 amino acids. Trimming stripped 5 bases from V and 8 bases from J, with 15 bases between. The germline V gene has CDR1 SNHLY and CDR2 FYNNEI.

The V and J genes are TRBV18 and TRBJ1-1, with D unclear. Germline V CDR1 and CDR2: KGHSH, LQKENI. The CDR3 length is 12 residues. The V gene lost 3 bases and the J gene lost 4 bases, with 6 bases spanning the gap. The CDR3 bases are TGTGCCAGCTCACCCAAGGGCACTGAAGCTTTCTTT. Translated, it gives CASSPKGTEAFF.

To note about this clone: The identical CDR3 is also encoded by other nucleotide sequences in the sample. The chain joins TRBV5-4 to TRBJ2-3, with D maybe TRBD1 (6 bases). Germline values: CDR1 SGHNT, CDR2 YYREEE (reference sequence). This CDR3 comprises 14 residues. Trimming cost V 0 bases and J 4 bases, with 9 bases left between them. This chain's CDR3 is CASSLGQGSDTQYF. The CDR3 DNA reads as TGTGCCAGCAGCTTGGGCCAGGGGTCAGATACGCAGTATTTT. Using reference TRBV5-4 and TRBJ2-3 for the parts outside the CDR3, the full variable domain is ETGVTQSPTHLIKTRGQQVTLRCSSQSGHNTVSWYQQALGQGPQFIFQYYREEENGRGNFPPRFSGLQFPNYSSELNVNALELDDSALYLCASSLGQGSDTQYFGPGTRLTVL.

The CDR3 is CAISESRTTYEQYF. CDR3 bases: TGTGCCATCAGTGAGTCACGGACTACCTACGAGCAGTACTTC. The rearrangement joins TRBV10-3 to TRBJ2-7; tentatively, D is TRBD2 (6 bases). Between the trimmed V and J ends, which lost 0 bases and 2 bases, there was a span of 8 bases. This CDR3 spans 14 amino acids. Germline assignment: CDR1 ENHRY and CDR2 SYGVKD.

The chain's CDR3 is CASSLRFGVSSYNEQFF. The CDR3 DNA reads as TGTGCCAGCAGTTTACGGTTCGGCGTGAGCTCCTACAATGAGCAGTTCTTC. V and J are TRBV28 and TRBJ2-1; D remains unclear. Germline V gene data show CDR1 as MDHEN and CDR2 as SYDVKM. CDR3 length: 17 amino acids. V gave up 2 bases and J gave up 0 bases, with 14 bases separating them.

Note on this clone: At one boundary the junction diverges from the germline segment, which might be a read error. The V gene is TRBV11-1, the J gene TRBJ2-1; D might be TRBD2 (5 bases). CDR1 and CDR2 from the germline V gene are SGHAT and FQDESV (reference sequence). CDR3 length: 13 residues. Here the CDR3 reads CASSATRGWGIIF. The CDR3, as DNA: TGTGCCAGCAGCGCCACCCGGGGTTGGGGAATAATCTTC.

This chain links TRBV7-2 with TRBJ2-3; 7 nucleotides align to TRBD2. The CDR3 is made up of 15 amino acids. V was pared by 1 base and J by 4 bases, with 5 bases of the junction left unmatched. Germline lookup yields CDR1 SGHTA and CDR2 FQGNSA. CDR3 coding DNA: TGTGCCAGCAGCTTAGGGTGGACTAGTCCAGATACGCAGTATTTT. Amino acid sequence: CASSLGWTSPDTQYF.

In DNA form, the CDR3 reads TGTGCCAGCAGTACCCCCCGCCACAGGGTTGACACCGGGGAGCTGTTTTTT. Translation: CASSTPRHRVDTGELFF. This chain links TRBV28 with TRBJ2-2, with a possible D match to TRBD1 (6 bases). V was cut by 5 bases and J by 3 bases, with 19 bases left in between. The CDR3 length is 17 residues. The germline CDR1 and CDR2 sequences are MDHEN and SYDVKM.

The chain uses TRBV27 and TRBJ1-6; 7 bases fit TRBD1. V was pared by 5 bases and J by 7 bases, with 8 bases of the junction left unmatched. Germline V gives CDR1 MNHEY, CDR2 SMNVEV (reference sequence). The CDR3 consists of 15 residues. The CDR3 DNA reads TGTGCCAGCAGTCTACAGGGACAGATCAATTCACCCCTCCACTTT. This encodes CASSLQGQINSPLHF.

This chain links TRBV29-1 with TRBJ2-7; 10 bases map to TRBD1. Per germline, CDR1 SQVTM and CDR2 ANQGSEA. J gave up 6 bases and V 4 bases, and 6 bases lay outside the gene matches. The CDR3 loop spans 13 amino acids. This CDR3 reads CSVARQGAGEQYF. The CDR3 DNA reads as TGCAGCGTTGCCCGACAGGGGGCTGGCGAGCAGTACTTC.

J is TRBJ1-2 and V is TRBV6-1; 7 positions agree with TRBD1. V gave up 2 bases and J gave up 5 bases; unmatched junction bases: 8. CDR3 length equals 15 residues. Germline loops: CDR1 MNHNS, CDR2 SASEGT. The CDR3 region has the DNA TGTGCCAGCAGTGAACCGCAGGGGGGATGGTATGGCTACACCTTC. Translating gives CASSEPQGGWYGYTF.

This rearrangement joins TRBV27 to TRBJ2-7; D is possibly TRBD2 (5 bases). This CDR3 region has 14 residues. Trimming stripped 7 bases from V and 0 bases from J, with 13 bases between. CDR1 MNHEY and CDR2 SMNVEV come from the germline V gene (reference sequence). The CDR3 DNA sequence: TGTGCCAGCAACCGAGGAGGAAGCTCCTACGAGCAGTACTTC. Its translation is CASNRGGSSYEQYF.

CDR3 DNA sequence: TGTGCTAGTGCCCCCCACAGGACTGTCACCTACAATGAGCAGTTCTTC. Encoded protein: CASAPHRTVTYNEQFF. The rearrangement joins TRBV12-5 to TRBJ2-1; tentatively, D is TRBD1 or TRBD2 (5 bases each). Per germline, CDR1 LGHNT and CDR2 FRNRAP. V lost 7 bases and J lost 2, with 18 bases in between. The CDR3 is 16 residues long.

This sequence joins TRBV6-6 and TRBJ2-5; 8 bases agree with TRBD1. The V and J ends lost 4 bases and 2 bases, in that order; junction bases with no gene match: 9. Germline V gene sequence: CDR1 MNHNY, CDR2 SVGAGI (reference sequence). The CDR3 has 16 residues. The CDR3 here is CASSSLGQGRQETQYF. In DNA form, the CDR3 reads TGTGCCAGCAGTTCGCTAGGACAGGGCAGGCAAGAGACCCAGTACTTC.